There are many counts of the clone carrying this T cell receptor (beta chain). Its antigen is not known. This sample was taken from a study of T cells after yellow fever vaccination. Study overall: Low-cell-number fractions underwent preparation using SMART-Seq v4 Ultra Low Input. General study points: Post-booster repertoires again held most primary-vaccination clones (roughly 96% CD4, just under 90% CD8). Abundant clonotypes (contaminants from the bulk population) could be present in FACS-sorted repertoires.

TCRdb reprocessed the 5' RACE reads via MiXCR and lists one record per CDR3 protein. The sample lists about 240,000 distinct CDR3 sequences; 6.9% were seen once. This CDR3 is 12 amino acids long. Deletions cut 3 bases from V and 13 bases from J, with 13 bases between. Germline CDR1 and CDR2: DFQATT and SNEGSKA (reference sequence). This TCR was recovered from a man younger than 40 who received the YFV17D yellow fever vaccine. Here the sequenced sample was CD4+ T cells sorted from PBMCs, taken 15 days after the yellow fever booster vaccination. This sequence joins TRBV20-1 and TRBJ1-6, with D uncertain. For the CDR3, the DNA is TGCAGTGCTAGTACGGCTTTATATCCCCTCCACTTT. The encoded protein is CSASTALYPLHF.